This T cell receptor beta chain was retrieved from a study of blood T cell repertoires in COVID-19. The overall study: From the United States, Italy and Spain came samples of acute and convalescent COVID-19. In each case, the material was cDNA or gDNA derived from T cells, B-cell-depleted T cells, or PBMCs.

TCRdb keeps only in-frame clones here, not all; method: immunoSEQ multiplex PCR. The sample has more than 85,000 clones, around 86% seen once. Trimming removed 3 bases from V and 6 bases from J, with 5 bases in between. Germline CDR1 reads SGHDN; CDR2 reads FVKESK. The length of the CDR3 is 11 residues. Two consecutive negative NP/OP PCR tests, clearance, or resolved symptoms defined Cohort 3 recovery. This receptor was taken from a woman aged 50 to 65 who had recovered from COVID-19. The chain carries TRBV14 and TRBJ1-2; D call uncertain. Sequencing was carried out using PBMCs or T cells enriched from blood (not recorded which). CDR3 residues: CASSQRDGYTF. DNA of the CDR3: TGTGCCAGCAGCCAGAGGGATGGCTACACCTTC.